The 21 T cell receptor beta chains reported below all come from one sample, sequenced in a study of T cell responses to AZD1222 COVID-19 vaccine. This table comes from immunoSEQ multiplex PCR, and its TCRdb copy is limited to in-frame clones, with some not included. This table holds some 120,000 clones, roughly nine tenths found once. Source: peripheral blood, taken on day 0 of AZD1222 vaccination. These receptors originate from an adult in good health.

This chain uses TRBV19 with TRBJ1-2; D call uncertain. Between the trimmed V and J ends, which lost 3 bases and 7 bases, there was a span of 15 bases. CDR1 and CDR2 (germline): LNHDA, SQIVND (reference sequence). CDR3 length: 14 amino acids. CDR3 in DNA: TGTGCCAGTAGTATGGTGACCGCCCGGGGTGGCTACACCTTC. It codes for CASSMVTARGGYTF. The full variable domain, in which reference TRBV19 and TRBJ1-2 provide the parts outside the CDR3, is DGGITQSPKYLFRKEGQNVTLSCEQNLNHDAMYWYRQDPGQGLRLIYYSQIVNDFQKGDIAEGYSVSREKKESFPLTVTSAQKNPTAFYLCASSMVTARGGYTFGSGTRLTVV.

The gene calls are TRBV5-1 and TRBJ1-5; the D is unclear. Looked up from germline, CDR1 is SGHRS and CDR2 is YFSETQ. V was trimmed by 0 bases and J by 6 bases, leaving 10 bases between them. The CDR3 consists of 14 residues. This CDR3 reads CASSLAAGSQPQHF. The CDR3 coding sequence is TGCGCCAGCAGCTTGGCGGCGGGGTCTCAGCCCCAGCATTTT.

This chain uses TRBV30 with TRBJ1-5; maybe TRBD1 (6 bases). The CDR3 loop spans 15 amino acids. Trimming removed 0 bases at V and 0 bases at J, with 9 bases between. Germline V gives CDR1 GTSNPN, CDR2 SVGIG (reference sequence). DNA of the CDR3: TGTGCCTGGAGTGTACAAGGGGGTAGCAATCAGCCCCAGCATTTT. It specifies CAWSVQGGSNQPQHF.

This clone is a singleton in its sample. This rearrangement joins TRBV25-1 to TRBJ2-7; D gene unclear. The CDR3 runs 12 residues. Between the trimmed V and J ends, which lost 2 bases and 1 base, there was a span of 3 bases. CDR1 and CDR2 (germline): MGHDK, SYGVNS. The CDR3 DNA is TGTGCCAGCAGTGAACGGTCCTACGAGCAGTACTTC. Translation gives CASSERSYEQYF.

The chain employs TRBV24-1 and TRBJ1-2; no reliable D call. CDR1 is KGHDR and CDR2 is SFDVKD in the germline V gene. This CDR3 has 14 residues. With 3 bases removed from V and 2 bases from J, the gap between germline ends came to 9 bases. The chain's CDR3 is CATSDPGINYGYTF. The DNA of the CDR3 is TGTGCCACCAGTGATCCGGGTATCAACTATGGCTACACCTTC.

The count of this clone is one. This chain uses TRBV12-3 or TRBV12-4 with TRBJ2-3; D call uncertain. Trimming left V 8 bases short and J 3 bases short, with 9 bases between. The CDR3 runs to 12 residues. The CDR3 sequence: CASSPETDTQYF. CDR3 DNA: TGTGCCAGCTCCCCGGAGACAGATACGCAGTATTTT.

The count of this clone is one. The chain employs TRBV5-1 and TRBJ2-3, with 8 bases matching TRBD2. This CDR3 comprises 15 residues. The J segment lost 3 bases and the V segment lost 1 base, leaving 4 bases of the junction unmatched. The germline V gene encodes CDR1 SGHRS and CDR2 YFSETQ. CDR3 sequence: CASSLSAGGTDTQYF. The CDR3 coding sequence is TGCGCCAGCAGCTTGTCGGCGGGGGGTACAGATACGCAGTATTTT.

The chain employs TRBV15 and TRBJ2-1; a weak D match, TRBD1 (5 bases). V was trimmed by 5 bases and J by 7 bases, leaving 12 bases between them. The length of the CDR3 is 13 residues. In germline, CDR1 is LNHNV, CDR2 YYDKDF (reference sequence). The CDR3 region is CATSAFQGNEQFF. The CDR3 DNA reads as TGTGCCACCAGCGCGTTCCAGGGAAATGAGCAGTTCTTC.

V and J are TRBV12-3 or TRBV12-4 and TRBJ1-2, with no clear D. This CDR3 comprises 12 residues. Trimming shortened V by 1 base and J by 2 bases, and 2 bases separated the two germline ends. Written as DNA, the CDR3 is TGTGCCAGCAGTTTAGTGAACTATGGCTACACCTTC. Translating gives CASSLVNYGYTF.

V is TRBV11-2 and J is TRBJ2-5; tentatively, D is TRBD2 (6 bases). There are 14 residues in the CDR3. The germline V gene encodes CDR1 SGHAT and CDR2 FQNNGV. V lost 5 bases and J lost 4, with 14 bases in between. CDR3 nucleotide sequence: TGTGCCAGCAGCCCCCGGAGGGGCCGAGAGACCCAGTACTTC. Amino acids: CASSPRRGRETQYF. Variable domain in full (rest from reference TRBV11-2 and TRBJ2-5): EAGVAQSPRYKIIEKRQSVAFWCNPISGHATLYWYQQILGQGPKLLIQFQNNGVVDDSQLPKDRFSAERLKGVDSTLKIQPAKLEDSAVYLCASSPRRGRETQYFGPGTRLLVL.

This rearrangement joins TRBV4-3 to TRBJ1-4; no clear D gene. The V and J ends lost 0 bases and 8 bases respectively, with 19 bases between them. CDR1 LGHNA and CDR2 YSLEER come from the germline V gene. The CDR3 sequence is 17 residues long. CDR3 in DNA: TGCGCCAGCAGCCAAGAAGGAGCGGGGATGGAGTACGAAAAACTGTTTTTT. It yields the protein CASSQEGAGMEYEKLFF.

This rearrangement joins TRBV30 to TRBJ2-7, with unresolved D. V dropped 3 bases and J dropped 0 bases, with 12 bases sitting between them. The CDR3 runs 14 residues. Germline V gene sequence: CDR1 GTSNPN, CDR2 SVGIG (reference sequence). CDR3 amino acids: CAWRSRSLSYEQYF. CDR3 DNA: TGTGCCTGGAGGTCCCGTTCTCTCTCCTACGAGCAGTACTTC.

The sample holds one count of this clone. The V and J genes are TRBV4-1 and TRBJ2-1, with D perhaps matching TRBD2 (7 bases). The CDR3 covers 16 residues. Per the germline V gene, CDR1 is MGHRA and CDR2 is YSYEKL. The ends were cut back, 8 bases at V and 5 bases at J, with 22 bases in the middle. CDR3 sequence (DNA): TGCGCCAGCCGTGCTTTAAGGGGGGGGGCGAACAATGAGCAGTTCTTC. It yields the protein CASRALRGGANNEQFF.

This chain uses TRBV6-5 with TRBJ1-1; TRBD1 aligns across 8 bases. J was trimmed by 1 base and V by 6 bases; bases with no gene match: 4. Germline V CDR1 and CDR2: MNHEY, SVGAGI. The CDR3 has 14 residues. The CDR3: CASRQGAWNTEAFF. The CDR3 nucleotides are TGTGCCAGCAGGCAGGGGGCTTGGAACACTGAAGCTTTCTTT.

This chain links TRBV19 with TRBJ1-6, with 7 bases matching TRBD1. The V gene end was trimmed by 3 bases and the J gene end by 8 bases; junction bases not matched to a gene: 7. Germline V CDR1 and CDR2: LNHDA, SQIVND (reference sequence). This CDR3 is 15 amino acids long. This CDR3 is CASSIYITGDSPLHF. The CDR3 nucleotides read TGTGCCAGTAGTATTTATATCACAGGGGATTCACCCCTCCACTTT.

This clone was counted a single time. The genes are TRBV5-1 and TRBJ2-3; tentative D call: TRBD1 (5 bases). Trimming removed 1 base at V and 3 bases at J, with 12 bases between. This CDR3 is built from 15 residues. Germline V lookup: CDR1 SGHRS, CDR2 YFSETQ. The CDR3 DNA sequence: TGCGCCAGCAGCTTGAGCTGGGGCAATACAGATACGCAGTATTTT. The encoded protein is CASSLSWGNTDTQYF.

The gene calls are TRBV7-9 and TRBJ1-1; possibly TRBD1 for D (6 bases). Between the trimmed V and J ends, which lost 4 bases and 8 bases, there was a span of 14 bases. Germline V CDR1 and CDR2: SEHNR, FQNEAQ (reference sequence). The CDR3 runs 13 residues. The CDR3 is CASSSGTGTEAFF. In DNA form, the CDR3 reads TGTGCCAGCAGCTCTGGAACAGGGACAGAAGCTTTCTTT.

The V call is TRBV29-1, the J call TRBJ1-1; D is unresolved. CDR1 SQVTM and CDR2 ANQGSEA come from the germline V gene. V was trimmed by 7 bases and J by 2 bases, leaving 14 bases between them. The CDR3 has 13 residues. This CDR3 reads CSERMTENTEAFF. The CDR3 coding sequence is TGCAGCGAACGGATGACCGAAAACACTGAAGCTTTCTTT.

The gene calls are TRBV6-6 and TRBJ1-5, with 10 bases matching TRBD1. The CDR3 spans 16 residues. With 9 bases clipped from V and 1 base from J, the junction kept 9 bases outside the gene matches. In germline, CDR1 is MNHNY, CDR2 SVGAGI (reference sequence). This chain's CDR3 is CASKTGGKGSNQPQHF. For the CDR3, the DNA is TGTGCCAGTAAGACAGGGGGCAAAGGGAGCAATCAGCCCCAGCATTTT.

The CDR3 coding sequence is TGCGCCAGCAGCCAAGAGGACAGGGGGGATGGCTACACCTTC. It specifies CASSQEDRGDGYTF. This chain links TRBV4-1 with TRBJ1-2; 10 nucleotides match TRBD1. The CDR3 consists of 14 residues. V trimming: 0 bases; J trimming: 6 bases; junction bases outside the gene matches: 1. CDR1 and CDR2 from the germline V gene are MGHRA and YSYEKL.

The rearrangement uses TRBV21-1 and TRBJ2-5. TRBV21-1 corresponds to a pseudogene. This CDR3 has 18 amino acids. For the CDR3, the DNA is TGTGCCAGCAGCAAAAAAACCACCAGCTTAACCGCCCAAGAGACCCAGTACTTC. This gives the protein CASSKKTTSLTAQETQYF.